This T cell receptor (beta chain) is drawn from a study of vaccination effects on CD4 cells after COVID-19. About the study: Specimens were obtained from a couple of convalescent patients 16 days and one week prior to vaccination. Whole-study findings and limits: Marked clonal contraction was seen in infection- and vaccine-induced clones late after vaccination. Spike-reactive clones found after vaccination in convalescents were mainly new vaccine-induced clones.

Notes on this clone: Its antigen is as yet unknown.

There are 11 residues in the CDR3. V lost 4 bases, J lost 5 bases, and 4 bases lay in between. Per the germline V gene, CDR1 is SEHNR and CDR2 is FQNEAQ (reference sequence). Assay used: immunoSEQ multiplex PCR; TCRdb lists only in-frame clones, some missing. The sample lists approximately 46,000 clones; around 70% were seen once. Culture proceeded for approximately 10 days, and CD4+ T cells were then isolated. A half-medium replacement with IL-2 medium was carried out on days 3 and 7. The sample was CD4+ T cells from PBMCs cultured without peptide, taken before COVID-19 vaccination. The J gene is TRBJ2-3, the V gene TRBV7-9; D is uncertain. This receptor was taken from a human donor who had a prior SARS-CoV-2 infection. CDR3 nucleotides: TGTGCCAGCAGCTCGAAAGATACGCAGTATTTT. Its translation is CASSSKDTQYF.